Shown below are 26 T cell receptor beta chains from a single sample sequenced in a study of identical twins. MiXCR, applied by TCRdb to the 5' RACE reads, yields one record per CDR3 protein. The repertoire has a few hundred thousand distinct CDR3 sequences, around 15% of them found once; the top ten carry more than 0.4%. These data also featured in a second study, about yellow fever vaccine responses in identical twins.

Material: CD4+ T cells sorted from blood. These receptors all come from a woman under 30 in good health.

This chain connects TRBV12-3 or TRBV12-4 to TRBJ2-4; no reliable D call. V dropped 3 bases and J dropped 5 bases, with 8 bases sitting between them. The CDR3 length is 13 residues. This chain's CDR3 is CASSLVAENIQYF. The CDR3 DNA follows: TGTGCCAGCAGTTTGGTAGCTGAAAACATTCAGTACTTC.

This chain joins TRBV13 and TRBJ2-5; D is undetermined. The CDR3 has 13 amino acids. V lost 5 bases and J lost 3, with 10 bases in between. Germline V gene sequence: CDR1 PRHDT, CDR2 FYEKMQ (reference sequence). DNA for the CDR3: TGTGCCAGCAGCCGACTCAATGAAGAGACCCAGTACTTC. Its protein is CASSRLNEETQYF.

There are a few counts of this clonotype. The rearrangement joins TRBV6-1 to TRBJ2-4; 12 positions match TRBD2. There are 16 residues in the CDR3. V was clipped by 4 bases and J by 5 bases; unmatched bases: 6. CDR1 and CDR2 from the germline V gene are MNHNS and SASEGT. DNA for the CDR3: TGTGCCAGCAGTGCGAGGACTAGCGGGGCCCAAAACATTCAGTACTTC. Its translation is CASSARTSGAQNIQYF.

The chain links TRBV5-4 to TRBJ2-7; TRBD1 aligns across 9 bases. Germline CDR1 SGHNT, CDR2 YYREEE (reference sequence). CDR3 length: 15 amino acids. Trimming took 4 bases from V and 6 from J; bases not matched to a gene: 11. The CDR3 here is CASSRDRASFSEQYV. The CDR3 bases are TGTGCCAGCAGCCGGGACAGGGCTAGTTTCTCCGAGCAGTACGTC.

In its sample, this clonotype was seen a few times. The rearrangement joins TRBV2 to TRBJ2-6; weak D call: TRBD1 (5 bases). The CDR3 is 17 amino acids. Germline V lookup: CDR1 SNHLY, CDR2 FYNNEI. V gave up 6 bases and J gave up 0 bases, with 15 bases separating them. The CDR3 spells CASRGDRLNSGANVLTF. DNA for the CDR3: TGTGCCAGCAGGGGTGACAGACTTAACTCTGGGGCCAACGTCCTGACTTTC.

This sequence joins TRBV6-1 and TRBJ2-7, with unresolved D. This CDR3 has 13 amino acids. CDR1 is MNHNS and CDR2 is SASEGT in the germline V gene. Trimming removed 6 bases from V and 2 bases from J, with 11 bases in between. The CDR3 sequence is CASSEYRAYEQYV. The CDR3 DNA reads TGTGCCAGCAGCGAATACAGAGCCTACGAGCAGTACGTC.

This clonotype was seen more than once but under ten times. The chain employs TRBV5-1 and TRBJ2-3; D tentatively fits TRBD1 or TRBD2 (6 bases each). Looked up from germline, CDR1 is SGHRS and CDR2 is YFSETQ. The CDR3 consists of 17 residues. With 1 base removed from V and 2 bases from J, the gap between germline ends came to 17 bases. CDR3 sequence: CASSLYTGATYTDTQYF. For the CDR3, the DNA is TGCGCCAGCAGCTTGTATACGGGGGCGACTTACACAGATACGCAGTATTTT.

V and J are TRBV7-2 and TRBJ2-7, with 14 bases fitting TRBD2. V gave up 5 bases and J gave up 7 bases; unmatched junction bases: 7. CDR1 is SGHTA and CDR2 is FQGNSA in the germline V gene. The CDR3 loop spans 15 amino acids. CDR3 residues: CASSATSGRAGEQYF. The CDR3 coding sequence is TGTGCCAGCAGCGCGACTAGCGGGAGGGCGGGGGAGCAGTACTTC.

This chain uses TRBV11-3 with TRBJ2-1, with D perhaps TRBD1 (5 bases). V was shortened by 5 bases and J by 8 bases, with 19 bases between the two germline ends. In germline, CDR1 is SGHNT, CDR2 YENEEA. The CDR3 is 15 residues long. The chain's CDR3 is CASSPPEAGMDEQFF. The CDR3 DNA follows: TGTGCCAGCAGCCCCCCCGAGGCAGGGATGGATGAGCAGTTCTTC.

This clonotype was seen only a few times. CDR3 protein: CSALTGGSGANVLTF. The DNA of the CDR3 is TGCAGCGCCCTGACAGGGGGCTCTGGGGCCAACGTCCTGACTTTC. The rearrangement joins TRBV29-1 to TRBJ2-6, with TRBD1 matching over 9 bases. This CDR3 spans 15 amino acids. Germline V gene data show CDR1 as SQVTM and CDR2 as ANQGSEA. With V trimmed by 7 bases and J by 0 bases, 4 bases remained unmatched.

The chain combines TRBV6-1 with TRBJ2-1; 10 positions agree with TRBD2. Germline trimming cut 5 bases from V and 0 bases from J; bases unmatched to any gene: 4. This CDR3 region has 16 residues. The germline V gene has CDR1 MNHNS and CDR2 SASEGT. The CDR3 DNA is TGTGCCAGCAGTAGTGCTAGCGGGGGCTCCTACAATGAGCAGTTCTTC. Its translation is CASSSASGGSYNEQFF.

The chain carries TRBV3-1 and TRBJ2-3; 11 positions agree with TRBD2. This CDR3 contains 16 residues. The germline V gene has CDR1 LGHDT and CDR2 YNNKEL (reference sequence). The junction had 4 bases not matched to a gene; V was cut back by 2 bases and J by 3 bases. Written as DNA, the CDR3 is TGTGCCAGCAGCCAACGGACTAGCGGGTGGACAGATACGCAGTATTTT. Its protein product is CASSQRTSGWTDTQYF.

This clonotype was detected only a few times. The chain links TRBV7-8 to TRBJ1-1, with D possibly matching TRBD1 (5 bases). Deletions cut 3 bases from V and 3 bases from J, with 11 bases between. The CDR3 loop spans 14 amino acids. The germline gives CDR1 SGHVS, CDR2 FQNEAQ. CDR3 loop: CASSFQGADTEAFF. The CDR3 region has the DNA TGTGCCAGCAGCTTCCAAGGGGCTGACACTGAAGCTTTCTTT.

The chain has TRBV9 and TRBJ1-4; TRBD1 might be the D (5 bases). CDR1 is SGDLS and CDR2 is YYNGEE in the germline V gene. The CDR3 runs to 16 residues. With 1 base removed from V and 8 bases from J, the gap between germline ends came to 18 bases. DNA for the CDR3: TGTGCCAGCAGCGTAACCCCAGCGAGATGGGGCGAAAAACTGTTTTTT. Its translation: CASSVTPARWGEKLFF. Variable domain in full (rest from reference TRBV9 and TRBJ1-4): DSGVTQTPKHLITATGQRVTLRCSPRSGDLSVYWYQQSLDQGLQFLIQYYNGEERAKGNILERFSAQQFPDLHSELNLSSLELGDSALYFCASSVTPARWGEKLFFGSGTQLSVL.

This clonotype was seen ten or more times. In nucleotides, the CDR3 is TGCGCCAGCAGCTTATCCCTAGCGGACTACAATGAGCAGTTCTTC. Encoded protein: CASSLSLADYNEQFF. This chain connects TRBV5-1 to TRBJ2-1, with TRBD2 matching 7 bases. CDR3 length equals 15 residues. J was trimmed by 3 bases and V by 2 bases; bases with no gene match: 5. CDR1 is SGHRS, CDR2 YFSETQ, per germline.

This clonotype was counted ten times or more. The chain uses TRBV7-9 and TRBJ2-1; 9 bases fit TRBD1. CDR3 size: 11 residues. Germline V gene lookup returns CDR1 SEHNR and CDR2 FQNEAQ (reference sequence). J was trimmed by 15 bases and V by 5 bases; bases with no gene match: 5. The CDR3 sequence is CASSPDRGVFF. The CDR3 region has the DNA TGTGCCAGCAGCCCCGACAGGGGGGTGTTCTTC.

This clonotype appeared a few times. The chain couples TRBV28 to TRBJ2-3; 12 bases align to TRBD2. CDR3 length: 18 residues. V was pared by 2 bases and J by 5 bases, with 11 bases of the junction left unmatched. Germline V gene sequence: CDR1 MDHEN, CDR2 SYDVKM. In nucleotides, the CDR3 is TGTGCCAGCAGTTTAGAGGGGCTAGCGGGAGGGCCGGGAGATACGCAGTATTTT. This translates into CASSLEGLAGGPGDTQYF.

The chain joins TRBV24-1 to TRBJ2-2, with 9 bases identical to TRBD1. The trim removed 9 bases at V and 6 bases at J, leaving 4 bases unmatched. Germline lookup yields CDR1 KGHDR and CDR2 SFDVKD. The CDR3 is made up of 13 amino acids. For the CDR3, the DNA is TGTGCCACCGGGACAGGGAGCGCCGGGGAGCTGTTTTTT. Protein product: CATGTGSAGELFF.

The V call is TRBV5-6, the J call TRBJ2-5; TRBD2 might be the D (7 bases). The germline gives CDR1 SGHDT, CDR2 YYEEEE. The V gene lost 0 bases and the J gene lost 4 bases, with 16 bases spanning the gap. This CDR3 is built from 16 residues. For the CDR3, the DNA is TGTGCCAGCAGCTTGGCCGCGGGGGCTGGGTTAGAGACCCAGTACTTC. This sequence encodes CASSLAAGAGLETQYF.

This clonotype has just a few counts. The chain links TRBV2 to TRBJ1-5; 7 bases are shared with TRBD1. Looked up from germline, CDR1 is SNHLY and CDR2 is FYNNEI. The length of the CDR3 is 15 residues. The J segment lost 0 bases and the V segment lost 3 bases, leaving 2 bases of the junction unmatched. Written as DNA, the CDR3 is TGTGCCAGCAGTGAGGACAGGAATAGCAATCAGCCCCAGCATTTT. Translation gives CASSEDRNSNQPQHF.

This clonotype turned up a few times. This chain links TRBV5-5 with TRBJ2-5; 9 nucleotides match TRBD2. The J segment lost 3 bases and the V segment lost 2 bases, leaving 5 bases of the junction unmatched. The CDR3 contains 15 residues. Germline V gene lookup returns CDR1 SGHKS and CDR2 YYEKEE (reference sequence). CDR3 protein: CASSLIAGVKETQYF. DNA of the CDR3: TGTGCCAGCAGCTTAATAGCGGGAGTGAAAGAGACCCAGTACTTC.

This clonotype was counted a few times. CDR3 amino acids: CASSGGLTTHTDTQYF. Written as DNA, the CDR3 is TGCGCCAGCAGCGGGGGACTTACCACCCACACAGATACGCAGTATTTT. J is TRBJ2-3 and V is TRBV5-1; D might be TRBD2 (6 bases). The CDR3 has 16 residues. V lost 4 bases to trimming and J lost 2 bases, with 17 bases between them. Germline-derived CDR1 and CDR2 are SGHRS and YFSETQ.

This clonotype was seen a few times. The J gene is TRBJ2-1, the V gene TRBV5-1; 7 bases agree with TRBD1. Per germline, CDR1 SGHRS and CDR2 YFSETQ. This CDR3 region has 17 residues. J lost 3 bases, V lost 3 bases, and 12 bases had no gene match. The CDR3 DNA reads as TGCGCCAGCAGCTCTCGGACAGGCGATACCCTCTACAATGAGCAGTTCTTC. Residues: CASSSRTGDTLYNEQFF.

This clonotype was picked up a small number of times. The chain uses TRBV5-1 and TRBJ2-1; 12 nucleotides agree with TRBD2. The germline V gene has CDR1 SGHRS and CDR2 YFSETQ. The V segment lost 4 bases and the J segment 4 bases; nucleotides outside the gene matches: 18. The CDR3 runs 20 residues. The CDR3 spells CASSQPTSGSEVLRYNEQFF. CDR3 coding DNA: TGCGCCAGCAGCCAACCGACTAGCGGGAGTGAGGTTTTAAGATACAATGAGCAGTTCTTC. Full variable domain (outside the CDR3, taken from reference TRBV5-1 and TRBJ2-1): KAGVTQTPRYLIKTRGQQVTLSCSPISGHRSVSWYQQTPGQGLQFLFEYFSETQRNKGNFPGRFSGRQFSNSRSEMNVSTLELGDSALYLCASSQPTSGSEVLRYNEQFFGPGTRLTVL.

This clonotype turned up a few times. The chain uses TRBV2 and TRBJ2-2; no definite D call. Germline V gene sequence: CDR1 SNHLY, CDR2 FYNNEI. Trimming shortened V by 3 bases and J by 4 bases, and 6 bases separated the two germline ends. The CDR3 spans 13 residues. The CDR3 DNA is TGTGCCAGCAGTGAGGAAATCACCGGGGAGCTGTTTTTT. Its protein product is CASSEEITGELFF.

The chain recombines TRBV6-2 or TRBV6-3 with TRBJ2-7, with 10 positions matching TRBD2. The CDR3 totals 16 residues. CDR1 is MNHEY and CDR2 is SVGEGT in the germline V gene. After removal of 6 bases from V and 0 bases from J, the junction contained 8 bases not matched to a gene. Written as DNA, the CDR3 is TGTGCCAGCAGATCCCTTAGCGGGAGGTACTCCTACGAGCAGTACTTC. It is translated as CASRSLSGRYSYEQYF.